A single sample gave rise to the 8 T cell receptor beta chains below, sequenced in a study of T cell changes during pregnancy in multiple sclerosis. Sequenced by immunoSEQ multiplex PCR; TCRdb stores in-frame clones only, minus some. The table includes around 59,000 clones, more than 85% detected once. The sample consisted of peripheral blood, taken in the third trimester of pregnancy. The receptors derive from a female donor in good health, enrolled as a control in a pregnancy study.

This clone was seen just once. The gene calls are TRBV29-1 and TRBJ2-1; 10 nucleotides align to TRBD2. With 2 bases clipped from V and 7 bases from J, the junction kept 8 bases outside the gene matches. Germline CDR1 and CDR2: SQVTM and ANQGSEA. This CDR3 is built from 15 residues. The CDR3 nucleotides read TGCAGCGTTGAATGGTCTAGCGGGGGCACTAATGAGCAGTTCTTC. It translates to CSVEWSSGGTNEQFF.

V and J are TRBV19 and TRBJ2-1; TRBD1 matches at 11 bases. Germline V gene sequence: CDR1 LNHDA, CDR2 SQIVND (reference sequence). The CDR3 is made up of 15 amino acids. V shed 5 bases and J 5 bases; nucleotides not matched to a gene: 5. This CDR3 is CASSAGTGGNNEQFF. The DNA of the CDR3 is TGTGCCAGTAGTGCCGGGACAGGGGGAAACAATGAGCAGTTCTTC.

CDR3 DNA: TGTGCCTGGAGTGGACAGGGGATATACTACGAGCAGTACTTC. Translation gives CAWSGQGIYYEQYF. V gene TRBV30 combines with J gene TRBJ2-7; TRBD1 matches 8 bases. Trimming took 1 base from V and 3 from J; bases not matched to a gene: 5. This CDR3 is 14 amino acids long. Germline V gene data show CDR1 as GTSNPN and CDR2 as SVGIG (reference sequence).

The CDR3 reads CASSYSPRETQYF. The CDR3 coding sequence is TGTGCCAGCAGCTACTCCCCGAGGGAGACCCAGTACTTC. This chain links TRBV7-9 with TRBJ2-5; D is undetermined. The CDR3 runs to 13 residues. Germline V gene sequence: CDR1 SEHNR, CDR2 FQNEAQ (reference sequence). Trimming took 4 bases from V and 5 from J, leaving 11 bases between them. Filled out from reference TRBV7-9 and TRBJ2-5, the complete variable domain reads DTGVSQNPRHKITKRGQNVTFRCDPISEHNRLYWYRQTLGQGPEFLTYFQNEAQLEKSRLLSDRFSAERPKGSFSTLEIQRTEQGDSAMYLCASSYSPRETQYFGPGTRLLVL.

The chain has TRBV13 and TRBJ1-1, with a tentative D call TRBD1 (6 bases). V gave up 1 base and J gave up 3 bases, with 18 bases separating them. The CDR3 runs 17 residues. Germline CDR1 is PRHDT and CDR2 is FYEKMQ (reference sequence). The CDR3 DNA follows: TGTGCCAGCAGCTTAGAGTCCCAGGGGCAGGGGTACACTGAAGCTTTCTTT. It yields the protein CASSLESQGQGYTEAFF. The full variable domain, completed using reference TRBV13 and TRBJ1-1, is AAGVIQSPRHLIKEKRETATLKCYPIPRHDTVYWYQQGPGQDPQFLISFYEKMQSDKGSIPDRFSAQQFSDYHSELNMSSLELGDSALYFCASSLESQGQGYTEAFFGQGTRLTVV.

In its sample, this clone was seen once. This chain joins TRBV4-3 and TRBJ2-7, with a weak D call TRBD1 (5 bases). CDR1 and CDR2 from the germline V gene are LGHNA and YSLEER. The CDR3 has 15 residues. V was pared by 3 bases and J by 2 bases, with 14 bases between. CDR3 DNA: TGCGCCAGCAGCCAGTCCCGGGCAGGGACCTACGAGCAGTACTTC. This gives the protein CASSQSRAGTYEQYF.

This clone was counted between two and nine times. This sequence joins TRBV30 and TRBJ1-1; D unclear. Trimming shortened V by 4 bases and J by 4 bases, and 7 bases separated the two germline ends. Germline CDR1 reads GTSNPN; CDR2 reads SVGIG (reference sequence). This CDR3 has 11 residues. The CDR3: CAWTGFTEAFF. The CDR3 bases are TGTGCCTGGACCGGTTTCACTGAAGCTTTCTTT.

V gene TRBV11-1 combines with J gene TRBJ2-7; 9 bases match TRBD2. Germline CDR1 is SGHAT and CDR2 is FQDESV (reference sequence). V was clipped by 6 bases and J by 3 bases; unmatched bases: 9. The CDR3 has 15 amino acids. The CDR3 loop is CASSLTSGDFYEQYF. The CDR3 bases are TGTGCCAGCAGTTTGACTAGCGGAGACTTCTACGAGCAGTACTTC.